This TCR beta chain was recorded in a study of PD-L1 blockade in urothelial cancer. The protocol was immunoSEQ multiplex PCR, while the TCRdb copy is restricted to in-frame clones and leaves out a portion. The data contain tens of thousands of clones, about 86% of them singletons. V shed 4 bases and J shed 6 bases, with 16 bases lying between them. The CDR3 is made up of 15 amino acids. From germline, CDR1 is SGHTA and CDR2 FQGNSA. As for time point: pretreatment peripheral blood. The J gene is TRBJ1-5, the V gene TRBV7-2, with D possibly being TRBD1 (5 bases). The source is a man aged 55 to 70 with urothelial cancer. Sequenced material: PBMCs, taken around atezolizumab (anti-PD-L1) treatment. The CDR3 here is CASSSGGLAGQPQHF. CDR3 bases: TGTGCCAGCAGCTCCGGGGGTCTGGCGGGTCAGCCCCAGCATTTT.